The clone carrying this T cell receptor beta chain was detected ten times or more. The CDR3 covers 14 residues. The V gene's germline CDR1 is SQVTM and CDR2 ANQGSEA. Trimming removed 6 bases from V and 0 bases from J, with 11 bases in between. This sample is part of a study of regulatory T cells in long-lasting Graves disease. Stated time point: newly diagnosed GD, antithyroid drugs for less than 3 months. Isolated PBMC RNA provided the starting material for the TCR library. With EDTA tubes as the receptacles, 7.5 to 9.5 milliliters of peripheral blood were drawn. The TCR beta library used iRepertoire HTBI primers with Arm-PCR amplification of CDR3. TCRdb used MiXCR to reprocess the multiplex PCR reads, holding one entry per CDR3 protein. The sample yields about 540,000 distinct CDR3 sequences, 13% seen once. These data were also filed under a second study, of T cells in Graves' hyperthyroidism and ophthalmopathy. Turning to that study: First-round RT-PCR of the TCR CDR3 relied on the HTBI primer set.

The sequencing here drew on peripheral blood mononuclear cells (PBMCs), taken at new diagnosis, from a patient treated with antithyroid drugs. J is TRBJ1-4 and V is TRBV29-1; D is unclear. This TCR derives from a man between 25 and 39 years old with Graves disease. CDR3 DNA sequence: TGCAGCGTCCAGTGGTCTGCAACTAATGAAAAACTGTTTTTT. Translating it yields CSVQWSATNEKLFF.